Shown below are 20 T cell receptor beta chains from a single sample sequenced in a study of cytomegalovirus exposure and HLA in healthy donors. The primer mix had 60 Vbeta and 13 Jbeta primers. Here immunoSEQ multiplex PCR was the method, and the copy in TCRdb shows in-frame clones only, minus some. The sample lists some 110,000 clones, roughly 76% occurring once. The sequenced sample was PBMCs. These receptors came from a middle-aged man in good health and CMV-seropositive.

The genes are TRBV28 and TRBJ2-1; possible D gene TRBD2, 6 bases. This CDR3 is 16 amino acids long. Trimming removed 2 bases from V and 4 bases from J, with 15 bases in between. CDR1 is MDHEN and CDR2 is SYDVKM in the germline V gene. The CDR3 DNA sequence: TGTGCCAGCAGTTTAGGAGGGTGGGTGGGGTACAATGAGCAGTTCTTC. Protein: CASSLGGWVGYNEQFF.

The chain uses TRBV2 and TRBJ1-4; possible D gene TRBD1, 6 bases. Per the germline V gene, CDR1 is SNHLY and CDR2 is FYNNEI. The ends were cut back, 3 bases at V and 5 bases at J, with 10 bases in the middle. This CDR3 has 14 amino acids. As DNA, the CDR3 is TGTGCCAGCAGTGATGGCCAGGGGAATGAAAAACTGTTTTTT. Translating gives CASSDGQGNEKLFF.

This chain connects TRBV7-8 to TRBJ1-3; possible D gene TRBD1, 5 bases. The V and J ends lost 5 bases and 16 bases respectively, with 15 bases between them. Germline CDR1 SGHVS, CDR2 FQNEAQ. CDR3 length: 11 residues. DNA for the CDR3: TGTGCCAGCAGCCGCGCGGGGGTATGGTATTTT. Protein product: CASSRAGVWYF.

This clone was observed a few times. V is TRBV5-4 and J is TRBJ2-7, with 8 bases matching TRBD1. V was clipped by 1 base and J by 6 bases; unmatched bases: 0. Germline CDR1 and CDR2: SGHNT and YYREEE (reference sequence). There are 12 residues in the CDR3. CDR3 amino acids: CASSLTGGEQYF. The CDR3 DNA reads TGTGCCAGCAGCTTGACAGGGGGCGAGCAGTACTTC.

The genes are TRBV5-1 and TRBJ2-2; TRBD1 aligns across 7 bases. Trimming removed 0 bases from V and 7 bases from J; junction bases left unmatched: 3. This CDR3 comprises 14 residues. Germline loops: CDR1 SGHRS, CDR2 YFSETQ. The CDR3 here is CASSLEGASGELFF. In DNA form, the CDR3 reads TGCGCCAGCAGCTTGGAGGGGGCAAGCGGGGAGCTGTTTTTT.

This chain joins TRBV6-1 and TRBJ2-5; D remains unclear. The CDR3 spans 14 residues. CDR1 and CDR2 (germline): MNHNS, SASEGT. V was trimmed by 1 base and J by 1 base, leaving 7 bases between them. The CDR3 here is CASSEGQVQETQYF. Here the CDR3 DNA reads TGTGCCAGCAGTGAAGGGCAAGTCCAAGAGACCCAGTACTTC.

The CDR3 DNA reads as TGTGCCAGCAGTTCGGGGGGATCTAATTCACCCCTCCACTTT. This sequence encodes CASSSGGSNSPLHF. This chain connects TRBV27 to TRBJ1-6; weak D call: TRBD1 (5 bases). CDR1 and CDR2 from the germline V gene are MNHEY and SMNVEV (reference sequence). Between the trimmed V and J ends, which lost 4 bases and 6 bases, there was a span of 10 bases. CDR3 length: 14 residues.

The gene calls are TRBV2 and TRBJ1-4; D is possibly TRBD1 (5 bases). The CDR3 totals 19 residues. V was pared by 1 base and J by 0 bases, with 18 bases between. CDR1 SNHLY and CDR2 FYNNEI come from the germline V gene. The CDR3 DNA follows: TGTGCCAGCAGTGAAGGCCGATTGGACCGGGGGACAACTAATGAAAAACTGTTTTTT. Its translation: CASSEGRLDRGTTNEKLFF.

The chain couples TRBV6-5 to TRBJ1-1; no clear D gene. Germline CDR1 is MNHEY and CDR2 is SVGAGI. The length of the CDR3 is 14 residues. Trimming took 8 bases from V and 3 from J, leaving 16 bases between them. The CDR3 DNA reads as TGTGCCAGCGCCACCCCACCTAACGACACTGAAGCTTTCTTT. It codes for CASATPPNDTEAFF.

This sequence joins TRBV28 and TRBJ2-5; TRBD1 agrees at 7 bases. The CDR3 is 16 residues long. Germline V gene sequence: CDR1 MDHEN, CDR2 SYDVKM. J was trimmed by 11 bases and V by 5 bases; bases with no gene match: 20. This CDR3 reads CASSHSGRGPREEQYF. The CDR3 DNA reads TGTGCCAGCAGTCACTCCGGAAGGGGGCCCCGAGAAGAGCAGTACTTC. Filled out from reference TRBV28 and TRBJ2-5, the complete variable domain reads DVKVTQSSRYLVKRTGEKVFLECVQDMDHENMFWYRQDPGLGLRLIYFSYDVKMKEKGDIPEGYSVSREKKERFSLILESASTNQTSMYLCASSHSGRGPREEQYFGPGTRLLVL.

The chain is built from TRBV23-1 and TRBJ2-7, with 9 bases aligning to TRBD1. TRBV23-1 carries the ORF label, with uncertain function. This CDR3 is 16 amino acids long. V shed 5 bases and J 3 bases; nucleotides not matched to a gene: 11. The CDR3 spells CASSASDGTGNYEQYF. The DNA for the CDR3 is TGCGCCAGCAGTGCTTCCGACGGGACAGGGAACTACGAGCAGTACTTC.

This rearrangement joins TRBV7-9 to TRBJ2-3, with 8 bases identical to TRBD2. J gave up 3 bases and V 2 bases, and 4 bases lay outside the gene matches. Germline-derived CDR1 and CDR2 are SEHNR and FQNEAQ (reference sequence). This CDR3 is built from 15 residues. DNA for the CDR3: TGTGCCAGCAGCTTATCAATAGCGGGGACAGATACGCAGTATTTT. Translation: CASSLSIAGTDTQYF.

This clone appeared a few times. The rearrangement uses TRBV11-3 and TRBJ1-4; 10 bases agree with TRBD1. The CDR3 is made up of 15 amino acids. Germline V gives CDR1 SGHNT, CDR2 YENEEA. V dropped 4 bases and J dropped 8; count of bases not matched to a gene: 7. CDR3 DNA: TGTGCCAGCAGCTCATCGGACAGGGGGGACGAAAAACTGTTTTTT. Translation gives CASSSSDRGDEKLFF. Filled out from reference TRBV11-3 and TRBJ1-4, the complete variable domain reads EAGVVQSPRYKIIEKKQPVAFWCNPISGHNTLYWYLQNLGQGPELLIRYENEEAVDDSQLPKDRFSAERLKGVDSTLKIQPAELGDSAVYLCASSSSDRGDEKLFFGSGTQLSVL.

This chain connects TRBV19 to TRBJ1-6, with D possibly TRBD1 on 5 matching bases. The ends were cut back, 4 bases at V and 4 bases at J, with 11 bases in the middle. The CDR3 extends over 15 amino acids. Germline V gene data show CDR1 as LNHDA and CDR2 as SQIVND (reference sequence). The chain's CDR3 is CASSTRSGYNSPLHF. The CDR3 nucleotides are TGTGCCAGTAGTACTCGGTCAGGGTATAATTCACCCCTCCACTTT.

This clone was recorded once. The chain couples TRBV11-3 to TRBJ2-2, with a weak D call TRBD1 (5 bases). CDR3 length: 15 residues. Germline lookup yields CDR1 SGHNT and CDR2 YENEEA. V lost 5 bases to trimming and J lost 1 base, with 11 bases between them. CDR3 DNA sequence: TGTGCCAGCAGCCGAAGACAGCTGAACACCGGGGAGCTGTTTTTT. Translated: CASSRRQLNTGELFF.

The V gene is TRBV5-4, the J gene TRBJ2-1, with 7 bases matching TRBD2. Germline values: CDR1 SGHNT, CDR2 YYREEE (reference sequence). This CDR3 has 15 amino acids. After removal of 4 bases from V and 8 bases from J, the junction contained 12 bases not matched to a gene. The chain's CDR3 is CASSTPGGEEDEQFF. For the CDR3, the DNA is TGTGCCAGCAGCACCCCTGGGGGGGAGGAGGATGAGCAGTTCTTC.

The V and J genes are TRBV7-9 and TRBJ1-1, with D uncertain. The CDR3 length is 13 residues. V was pared by 1 base and J by 3 bases, with 6 bases between. From germline, CDR1 is SEHNR and CDR2 FQNEAQ (reference sequence). The CDR3 protein is CASSLELDTEAFF. The CDR3 bases are TGTGCCAGCAGCTTAGAACTTGACACTGAAGCTTTCTTT.

The chain joins TRBV18 to TRBJ2-3, with TRBD2 identical over 9 bases. Unmatched junction bases numbered 12, after V lost 6 bases and J lost 5 bases. CDR1 and CDR2 (germline): KGHSH, LQKENI. The length of the CDR3 is 16 residues. The CDR3: CASSPSRGSGRDTQYF. CDR3 in DNA: TGTGCCAGCTCCCCATCCCGGGGTAGCGGGAGAGATACGCAGTATTTT.

This clone was found a few times. In DNA, the CDR3 is TGTGCCAGCAGTGAATATCAGGGTTACAATCAGCCCCAGCATTTT. Protein product: CASSEYQGYNQPQHF. The genes are TRBV6-1 and TRBJ1-5, with D possibly being TRBD1 (5 bases). The V end was cut by 2 bases, the J end by 3 bases, with 11 bases between. This CDR3 has 15 amino acids. Germline V gene sequence: CDR1 MNHNS, CDR2 SASEGT.

The chain uses TRBV10-2 and TRBJ2-3, with 10 bases matching TRBD2. The CDR3 extends over 16 amino acids. Germline trimming cut 4 bases from V and 4 bases from J; bases unmatched to any gene: 8. In germline, CDR1 is WSHSY, CDR2 SAAADI. The CDR3 here is CASSVAPLAGPDTQYF. The CDR3, as DNA: TGCGCCAGCAGTGTGGCCCCACTAGCGGGACCAGATACGCAGTATTTT.